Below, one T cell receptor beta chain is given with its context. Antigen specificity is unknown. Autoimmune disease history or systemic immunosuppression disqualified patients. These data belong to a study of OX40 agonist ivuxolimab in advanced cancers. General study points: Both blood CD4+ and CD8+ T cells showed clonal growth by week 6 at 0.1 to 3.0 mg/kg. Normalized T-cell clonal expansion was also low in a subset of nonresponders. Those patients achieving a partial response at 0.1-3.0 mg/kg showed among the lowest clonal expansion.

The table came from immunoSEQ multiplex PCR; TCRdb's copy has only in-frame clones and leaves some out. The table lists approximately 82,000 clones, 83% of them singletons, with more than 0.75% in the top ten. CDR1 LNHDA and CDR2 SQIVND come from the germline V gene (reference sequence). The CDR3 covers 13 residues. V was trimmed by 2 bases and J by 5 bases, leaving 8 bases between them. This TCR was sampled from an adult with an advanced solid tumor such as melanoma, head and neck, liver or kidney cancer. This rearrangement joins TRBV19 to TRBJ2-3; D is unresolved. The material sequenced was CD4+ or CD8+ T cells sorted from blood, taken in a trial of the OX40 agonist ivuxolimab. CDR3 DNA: TGTGCCAGTAGTATACCGGACCGAGATACGCAGTATTTT. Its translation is CASSIPDRDTQYF.